This entry lists 23 T cell receptor beta chains sequenced from one sample in a study of shared clonotypes between healthy human individuals. Sequencing used immunoSEQ multiplex PCR; TCRdb keeps in-frame clones, though not all of them. The sample contains around 430,000 clones, about four fifths of which appear only once. Input material: PBMCs. The receptors were sampled from a woman aged 40 to 49 in good health. Some clones in this sample may be carry-over from other donors' samples.

The chain combines TRBV28 with TRBJ1-2; 7 bases line up with TRBD1. The CDR3 is made up of 15 amino acids. CDR1 and CDR2 (germline): MDHEN, SYDVKM. With V trimmed by 3 bases and J by 0 bases, 4 bases remained unmatched. The CDR3 protein is CASSLYRGANYGYTF. The CDR3 bases are TGTGCCAGCAGTTTGTACAGGGGAGCTAACTATGGCTACACCTTC.

The chain combines TRBV2 with TRBJ2-2; 7 bases line up with TRBD1. V lost 7 bases, J lost 2 bases, and 7 bases stayed unmatched. The CDR3 consists of 15 residues. CDR1 SNHLY and CDR2 FYNNEI come from the germline V gene. The CDR3 DNA is TGTGCCAGCACCAGGGGGTTGGGCAACACCGGGGAGCTGTTTTTT. Translating gives CASTRGLGNTGELFF.

Many counts were recorded for this clone. The chain combines TRBV18 with TRBJ1-1; D is unresolved. The V and J ends lost 1 base and 0 bases respectively, with 9 bases between them. Germline V lookup: CDR1 KGHSH, CDR2 LQKENI. This CDR3 contains 15 residues. For the CDR3, the DNA is TGTGCCAGCTCACCACTTGGGGATCTGAACACTGAAGCTTTCTTT. It specifies CASSPLGDLNTEAFF.

This chain links TRBV7-9 with TRBJ1-1; D is unresolved. Trimming removed 4 bases from V and 4 bases from J, with 13 bases in between. This CDR3 is 14 amino acids long. Germline V gives CDR1 SEHNR, CDR2 FQNEAQ (reference sequence). The CDR3 is CASSSQSGGTEAFF. Written as DNA, the CDR3 is TGTGCCAGCAGCTCTCAATCCGGTGGCACTGAAGCTTTCTTT.

This chain joins TRBV19 and TRBJ2-3; D tentatively reads TRBD1 or TRBD2 (5 bases each). The CDR3 extends over 14 amino acids. V was shortened by 6 bases and J by 1 base, with 11 bases between the two germline ends. From germline, CDR1 is LNHDA and CDR2 SQIVND (reference sequence). CDR3: CASRRGLGTDTQYF. For the CDR3, the DNA is TGTGCCAGTAGACGGGGCCTAGGCACAGATACGCAGTATTTT.

The V and J genes are TRBV4-1 and TRBJ2-7; weak D call: TRBD2 (6 bases). V gave up 4 bases and J gave up 6 bases, with 22 bases separating them. This CDR3 spans 16 amino acids. The V gene's germline CDR1 is MGHRA and CDR2 YSYEKL. CDR3 nucleotides: TGCGCCAGCAGCCCAGCCCTCCGGGACTTGCCCCTCGAGCAGTACTTC. Its protein is CASSPALRDLPLEQYF.

The chain uses TRBV28 and TRBJ2-1, with 9 nucleotides matching TRBD1. There are 15 residues in the CDR3. V dropped 5 bases and J dropped 6; count of bases not matched to a gene: 8. Per germline, CDR1 MDHEN and CDR2 SYDVKM. The DNA for the CDR3 is TGTGCCAGCAGTGACGCCGGGACAGGGTCCAATGAGCAGTTCTTC. Translating it yields CASSDAGTGSNEQFF.

The rearrangement joins TRBV7-2 to TRBJ2-1; D may be TRBD2 (6 bases). This CDR3 is built from 14 residues. Germline-derived CDR1 and CDR2 are SGHTA and FQGNSA. The V end was cut by 3 bases, the J end by 5 bases, with 11 bases between. CDR3 bases: TGTGCCAGCAGCTTGGGGAGGTCACACAATGAGCAGTTCTTC. As protein: CASSLGRSHNEQFF.

For the CDR3, the DNA is TGCAGCGCGACGGGACAGGGAGGGCACGAGCAGTACTTC. Its protein product is CSATGQGGHEQYF. The genes are TRBV29-1 and TRBJ2-5, with TRBD1 identical over 9 bases. The J call may be incorrect, as the DNA end agrees better with TRBJ2-7. The CDR3 is 13 amino acids. Per germline, CDR1 SQVTM and CDR2 ANQGSEA.

The rearrangement uses TRBV18 and TRBJ2-7; 10 positions agree with TRBD2. Losses at the gene ends were 0 bases for V and 5 bases for J; bases not matched to a gene: 4. The CDR3 is 15 residues long. Per germline, CDR1 KGHSH and CDR2 LQKENI. DNA for the CDR3: TGTGCCAGCTCACCACCCCTAGCGGGAGCTCACGAGCAGTACTTC. This codes for CASSPPLAGAHEQYF.

The V and J genes are TRBV9 and TRBJ2-1, with 7 positions matching TRBD1. The length of the CDR3 is 13 residues. Germline V gene data show CDR1 as SGDLS and CDR2 as YYNGEE. Losses at the gene ends were 4 bases for V and 8 bases for J; bases not matched to a gene: 6. The CDR3 is CASSPGTVHEQFF. The CDR3 bases are TGTGCCAGCAGCCCTGGGACAGTCCATGAGCAGTTCTTC.

V is TRBV11-2 and J is TRBJ1-1, with no clear D. Deletions cut 6 bases from V and 4 bases from J, with 12 bases between. The CDR3 is made up of 13 amino acids. CDR1 SGHAT and CDR2 FQNNGV come from the germline V gene. This CDR3 reads CASSNSLTTEAFF. In nucleotides, the CDR3 is TGTGCCAGCAGTAACAGCCTAACCACTGAAGCTTTCTTT.

The chain has TRBV15 and TRBJ2-1; 10 nucleotides agree with TRBD2. Trimming at V came to 3 bases and at J to 8 bases, leaving 7 bases not matched to a gene. Per the germline V gene, CDR1 is LNHNV and CDR2 is YYDKDF (reference sequence). The CDR3 is 15 residues long. CDR3 bases: TGTGCCACCAGCAGGGAGCTAGCGGGAGAGGATGAGCAGTTCTTC. Protein sequence: CATSRELAGEDEQFF.

This clone was observed a few times. The chain couples TRBV5-1 to TRBJ2-7, with D perhaps TRBD1 (6 bases). The CDR3 sequence is 13 residues long. Germline V lookup: CDR1 SGHRS, CDR2 YFSETQ. V lost 6 bases to trimming and J lost 3 bases, with 13 bases between them. For the CDR3, the DNA is TGCGCCAGCAAGGGGGAGACATTCTACGAGCAGTACTTC. This codes for CASKGETFYEQYF.

V usage is TRBV5-4 and J usage is TRBJ2-1; D call uncertain. Deletions cut 1 base from V and 6 bases from J, with 5 bases between. This CDR3 comprises 12 residues. Germline V gives CDR1 SGHNT, CDR2 YYREEE (reference sequence). CDR3 in amino acids: CASSLSPNEQFF. CDR3 DNA: TGTGCCAGCAGCTTGTCCCCCAATGAGCAGTTCTTC.

The V gene is TRBV28, the J gene TRBJ1-5, with D possibly matching TRBD1 (5 bases). Germline loops: CDR1 MDHEN, CDR2 SYDVKM. V lost 6 bases and J 6 bases, leaving 9 bases between the germline ends. This CDR3 has 12 amino acids. In DNA form, the CDR3 reads TGTGCCAGCAGGGTCAGGGCTCAGCCCCAGCATTTT. This sequence encodes CASRVRAQPQHF.

The rearrangement uses TRBV5-1 and TRBJ1-4; 8 bases are a match to TRBD1. Germline assignment: CDR1 SGHRS and CDR2 YFSETQ. This CDR3 contains 15 residues. After removal of 4 bases from V and 4 bases from J, the junction contained 6 bases not matched to a gene. CDR3 bases: TGCGCCAGCAGCGATGGGACAGGTGATAATGAAAAACTGTTTTTT. Translation gives CASSDGTGDNEKLFF.

The gene calls are TRBV7-8 and TRBJ2-3; 9 nucleotides agree with TRBD1. This CDR3 is built from 16 residues. The germline CDR1 and CDR2 sequences are SGHVS and FQNEAQ. V was clipped by 0 bases and J by 2 bases; unmatched bases: 3. The CDR3 region is CASSLAGQGHTDTQYF. The CDR3 nucleotides are TGTGCCAGCAGCTTAGCCGGACAGGGGCACACAGATACGCAGTATTTT. Based on the CDR3 plus reference TRBV7-8 and TRBJ2-3, the full variable domain is GAGVSQSPRYKVAKRGQDVALRCDPISGHVSLFWYQQALGQGPEFLTYFQNEAQLDKSGLPSDRFFAERPEGSVSTLKIQRTQQEDSAVYLCASSLAGQGHTDTQYFGPGTRLTVL.

V is TRBV7-3 and J is TRBJ2-1; the match to TRBD2 covers 7 bases. The V gene's germline CDR1 is SGHTA and CDR2 FQGTGA. The CDR3 has 15 residues. J was trimmed by 4 bases and V by 3 bases; bases with no gene match: 6. The CDR3 protein is CASSFYGGKYNEQFF. The CDR3 DNA reads TGTGCCAGCAGCTTTTACGGGGGGAAGTACAATGAGCAGTTCTTC.

This clone was counted once. This sequence joins TRBV10-2 and TRBJ2-3, with 9 bases identical to TRBD2. The CDR3 is 18 amino acids. Looked up from germline, CDR1 is WSHSY and CDR2 is SAAADI. After removal of 3 bases from V and 2 bases from J, the junction contained 12 bases not matched to a gene. CDR3 sequence: CASSEGREGLFPTDTQYF. For the CDR3, the DNA is TGCGCCAGCAGTGAAGGGCGGGAGGGCCTGTTCCCCACAGATACGCAGTATTTT.

The rearrangement links TRBV19 to TRBJ2-7; 9 nucleotides agree with TRBD2. The CDR3 is made up of 15 amino acids. Germline values: CDR1 LNHDA, CDR2 SQIVND (reference sequence). The V and J ends lost 3 bases and 4 bases, in that order; junction bases with no gene match: 7. CDR3 in amino acids: CASSISSGSRYEQYF. The CDR3 bases are TGTGCCAGTAGTATTAGTAGCGGGAGCAGGTACGAGCAGTACTTC. The full variable domain, its missing parts supplied by reference TRBV19 and TRBJ2-7, is DGGITQSPKYLFRKEGQNVTLSCEQNLNHDAMYWYRQDPGQGLRLIYYSQIVNDFQKGDIAEGYSVSREKKESFPLTVTSAQKNPTAFYLCASSISSGSRYEQYFGPGTRLTVT.

The chain combines TRBV5-1 with TRBJ1-5; TRBD1 matches at 7 bases. Germline lookup yields CDR1 SGHRS and CDR2 YFSETQ. The CDR3 is 16 residues long. Trimming cost V 3 bases and J 3 bases; bases outside gene matches: 9. CDR3 DNA sequence: TGCGCCAGCAGCTCAGGGTTGGGACAGAACAATCAGCCCCAGCATTTT. Translated: CASSSGLGQNNQPQHF.

The genes are TRBV9 and TRBJ2-7; D unresolved. The length of the CDR3 is 17 residues. Germline-derived CDR1 and CDR2 are SGDLS and YYNGEE. Between the trimmed V and J ends, which lost 0 bases and 7 bases, there was a span of 23 bases. The CDR3 is CASSVGALDGIVGEQYF. CDR3 nucleotide sequence: TGTGCCAGCAGCGTAGGAGCGTTGGACGGAATAGTGGGGGAGCAGTACTTC.